Following are 27 T cell receptor beta chains from one sample sequenced in a study of CD8+CD57+ T cells in acquired aplastic anemia. Individuals selected for sequencing had exhibited CD8+CD57+ cell expansion on flow cytometry. The template used for profiling TCR beta VDJ and CDR3 was genomic DNA. TCRdb re-called the reads through MiXCR, storing one row per CDR3 protein. The sample lists about 40,000 distinct CDR3 sequences; over 55% were seen once. Input material: sorted CD4+, CD8+, or CD8+CD57+ T cells (not recorded which) from PBMCs. The receptor set was obtained from a human donor with aplastic anemia.

The chain couples TRBV2 to TRBJ2-3; D unclear. This CDR3 contains 13 residues. The V gene's germline CDR1 is SNHLY and CDR2 FYNNEI. Trimming took off 7 bases at V and 1 base at J, with 9 bases between the two ends. For the CDR3, the DNA is TGTGCCAGCACGCCTCGGGGCACAGATACGCAGTATTTT. Translation gives CASTPRGTDTQYF.

A single count supports this clonotype. J is TRBJ2-5 and V is TRBV7-9, with D perhaps matching TRBD1 (6 bases). CDR3 length: 12 amino acids. Germline loops: CDR1 SEHNR, CDR2 FQNEAQ (reference sequence). The V end lost 5 bases, the J end lost 5 bases, and 9 bases lay between the germline ends. The CDR3 nucleotides are TGTGCCAGCAGCATAACAGGGGAGACCCAGTACTTC. Translating gives CASSITGETQYF.

This sequence joins TRBV29-1 and TRBJ2-5; possible D gene TRBD1, 6 bases. This CDR3 contains 11 residues. Germline values: CDR1 SQVTM, CDR2 ANQGSEA. V shed 2 bases and J shed 11 bases, with 12 bases lying between them. In DNA, the CDR3 is TGCAGCGTTGAAACGGGGACAAGACAGTACTTC. Translation gives CSVETGTRQYF.

This chain links TRBV20-1 with TRBJ2-7; a weak D match, TRBD2 (5 bases). V was clipped by 5 bases and J by 6 bases, with 14 bases between them. Germline loops: CDR1 DFQATT, CDR2 SNEGSKA (reference sequence). The CDR3 is made up of 12 amino acids. CDR3 nucleotides: TGCAGTGCTCGAGCGGCAGGCGTCGAGCAGTACTTC. This sequence encodes CSARAAGVEQYF.

In this sample, this clonotype turned up a few times. CDR3 residues: CASSGQGFSPLHF. Written as DNA, the CDR3 is TGTGCCAGCAGTGGACAGGGTTTCTCACCCCTCCACTTT. The genes are TRBV7-2 and TRBJ1-6; TRBD1 matches 8 bases. The germline V gene has CDR1 SGHTA and CDR2 FQGNSA. The CDR3 runs to 13 residues. Germline trimming cut 6 bases from V and 10 bases from J; bases unmatched to any gene: 5.

This clonotype was found once. The gene calls are TRBV29-1 and TRBJ2-3; 10 bases are a match to TRBD2. J lost 5 bases, V lost 5 bases, and 16 bases had no gene match. This CDR3 has 17 amino acids. Germline V CDR1 and CDR2: SQVTM, ANQGSEA. The CDR3 reads CSVTPLSGRLSGDTQYF. In DNA, the CDR3 is TGCAGCGTTACCCCCCTTAGCGGGAGGTTATCAGGAGATACGCAGTATTTT.

Worth noting for this clonotype: Possible read error: a much larger clone is one base away. V and J are TRBV7-9 and TRBJ2-5; 10 bases are a match to TRBD1. The germline gives CDR1 SEHNR, CDR2 FQNEAQ (reference sequence). This CDR3 comprises 14 residues. Losses at the gene ends were 4 bases for V and 11 bases for J; bases not matched to a gene: 10. CDR3 nucleotides: TGTGCCAGCAGCTCCGGGACAGGGGCTCGGGAGCAGTACTTC. Translating gives CASSSGTGAREQYF.

The CDR3 here is CASGGDRGVQPQHF. The DNA of the CDR3 is TGTGCCAGTGGAGGGGACAGGGGGGTTCAGCCCCAGCATTTT. The V gene is TRBV19, the J gene TRBJ1-5, with 11 positions matching TRBD1. CDR3 length: 14 amino acids. Germline CDR1 LNHDA, CDR2 SQIVND (reference sequence). The J segment lost 6 bases and the V segment lost 8 bases, leaving 6 bases of the junction unmatched. The variable domain in full, completed from reference TRBV19 and TRBJ1-5, reads DGGITQSPKYLFRKEGQNVTLSCEQNLNHDAMYWYRQDPGQGLRLIYYSQIVNDFQKGDIAEGYSVSREKKESFPLTVTSAQKNPTAFYLCASGGDRGVQPQHFGDGTRLSIL.

In this sample, this clonotype turned up many times. V and J are TRBV6-1 and TRBJ2-2; D unclear. Trimming took off 4 bases at V and 3 bases at J, with 9 bases between the two ends. Germline CDR1 reads MNHNS; CDR2 reads SASEGT. CDR3 size: 14 residues. CDR3 in DNA: TGTGCCAGCAGTGCTGGGATTGACACCGGGGAGCTGTTTTTT. This codes for CASSAGIDTGELFF.

Only a few counts were recorded for this clonotype. The rearrangement joins TRBV7-2 to TRBJ2-5, with D possibly TRBD2 on 5 matching bases. The V gene's germline CDR1 is SGHTA and CDR2 FQGNSA. The CDR3 totals 14 residues. V lost 3 bases and J 1 base, leaving 9 bases between the germline ends. The CDR3 reads CASSFGVTQETQYF. DNA for the CDR3: TGTGCCAGCAGCTTCGGGGTAACCCAAGAGACCCAGTACTTC.

The chain links TRBV15 to TRBJ1-2; D unresolved. The CDR3 has 12 residues. Germline V gene lookup returns CDR1 LNHNV and CDR2 YYDKDF (reference sequence). Deletions cut 1 base from V and 6 bases from J, with 6 bases between. The CDR3 DNA reads as TGTGCCACCAGCAGAGGCCCCGATGGCTACACCTTC. Residues: CATSRGPDGYTF.

This clonotype was recorded many times. The rearrangement uses TRBV7-3 and TRBJ1-1; D is undetermined. The germline CDR1 and CDR2 sequences are SGHTA and FQGTGA. V was trimmed by 0 bases and J by 6 bases, leaving 11 bases between them. This CDR3 region has 14 residues. The CDR3 region has the DNA TGTGCCAGCAGCTTAACGCCAACCAGTCCTGAAGCTTTCTTT. Translated, it gives CASSLTPTSPEAFF.

This chain joins TRBV9 and TRBJ2-3; either TRBD1 or TRBD2 may fit D (5 bases each). This CDR3 is 12 amino acids long. The germline CDR1 and CDR2 sequences are SGDLS and YYNGEE. Trimming left V 5 bases short and J 6 bases short, with 10 bases between. This CDR3 reads CASRSRGDTQYF. In DNA, the CDR3 is TGTGCCAGCAGGTCGAGGGGTGATACGCAGTATTTT.

Regarding this clonotype: One end of the junction varies from germline; a read error may be responsible. This chain connects TRBV7-7 to TRBJ2-5; no definite D call. The V gene's germline CDR1 is SSHAT and CDR2 FNYEAQ (reference sequence). There are 15 residues in the CDR3. The CDR3 here is CASSLITSPQETQYF. CDR3 coding DNA: TGTGCTAGCAGTCTGATCACGTCACCTCAAGAGACCCAGTACTTC.

There are many counts of this clonotype. The chain employs TRBV27 and TRBJ2-7; D not certain. CDR3 length: 16 amino acids. CDR1 and CDR2 from the germline V gene are MNHEY and SMNVEV (reference sequence). With 4 bases removed from V and 9 bases from J, the gap between germline ends came to 25 bases. CDR3 residues: CASSSPAPGSAVGQYF. CDR3 bases: TGTGCCAGCAGTTCCCCCGCGCCCGGGTCCGCGGTAGGGCAGTACTTC.

This clonotype came up a few times. CDR3 coding DNA: TGTGCTAGTGGTTTGCCCGGGACTAGCGTCACTGAGCAGTTCTTC. It specifies CASGLPGTSVTEQFF. The rearrangement uses TRBV12-5 and TRBJ2-1, with 10 bases that match TRBD2. The CDR3 covers 15 residues. V gave up 2 bases and J gave up 9 bases; unmatched junction bases: 7. CDR1 and CDR2 from the germline V gene are LGHNT and FRNRAP.

This chain connects TRBV20-1 to TRBJ1-2; D might be TRBD1 (6 bases). This CDR3 comprises 16 residues. Germline CDR1 and CDR2: DFQATT and SNEGSKA (reference sequence). V was shortened by 0 bases and J by 4 bases, with 18 bases between the two germline ends. The CDR3 region has the DNA TGCAGTGCTAGAGATCCATTTCGGCAGGGGAGCTATGGCTACACCTTC. Its translation is CSARDPFRQGSYGYTF.

This clonotype was detected ten times or more. This rearrangement joins TRBV5-5 to TRBJ1-5; 7 bases are shared with TRBD1. The CDR3 runs 15 residues. After removal of 0 bases from V and 0 bases from J, the junction contained 0 bases not matched to a gene. Germline V gene sequence: CDR1 SGHKS, CDR2 YYEKEE (reference sequence). The CDR3 region is CASSLGQGSNQPQHF. As DNA, the CDR3 is TGTGCCAGCAGCTTGGGACAGGGTAGCAATCAGCCCCAGCATTTT.

The chain is built from TRBV14 and TRBJ2-5; tentative D call: TRBD2 (6 bases). The germline V and J ends were trimmed by 2 bases and 4 bases, with 17 bases remaining between them. This CDR3 comprises 16 residues. Germline V gene data show CDR1 as SGHDN and CDR2 as FVKESK. The CDR3 coding sequence is TGTGCCAGCAGCCAACGGGGGAAGGCTTCGCGAGAGACCCAGTACTTC. It specifies CASSQRGKASRETQYF.

This clonotype was detected only a few times. This rearrangement joins TRBV29-1 to TRBJ2-1, with a possible D match to TRBD1 (6 bases). CDR3 size: 14 residues. V was shortened by 4 bases and J by 9 bases, with 19 bases between the two germline ends. Germline CDR1 and CDR2: SQVTM and ANQGSEA. CDR3 DNA: TGCAGCGTTGGGTCGGGACACTATGATAGTGAGCAGTTCTTC. It codes for CSVGSGHYDSEQFF.

This rearrangement joins TRBV11-3 to TRBJ2-7; no definite D call. In germline, CDR1 is SGHNT, CDR2 YENEEA. This CDR3 contains 13 residues. Trimming stripped 5 bases from V and 3 bases from J, with 11 bases between. For the CDR3, the DNA is TGTGCCAGCAGCGACCGGGCCGGCTACGAGCAGTACTTC. It specifies CASSDRAGYEQYF.

J is TRBJ2-2 and V is TRBV19; D is undetermined. V was trimmed by 1 base and J by 5 bases, leaving 11 bases between them. CDR1 is LNHDA, CDR2 SQIVND, per germline (reference sequence). This CDR3 is built from 15 residues. CDR3 amino acids: CASSIVGISTGELFF. CDR3 DNA sequence: TGTGCCAGTAGTATAGTTGGCATTTCAACCGGGGAGCTGTTTTTT.

This chain joins TRBV9 and TRBJ2-7, with D tentatively TRBD2 (6 bases). The CDR3 totals 14 residues. V was cut by 4 bases and J by 3 bases, with 14 bases left in between. Looked up from germline, CDR1 is SGDLS and CDR2 is YYNGEE. CDR3 in amino acids: CASSIGGEFYEQYF. The DNA for the CDR3 is TGTGCCAGCAGCATAGGAGGGGAATTCTACGAGCAGTACTTC.

Remarks on this clonotype: Since a much larger clone is just one base distant, this may be a read error. The J gene is TRBJ2-1, the V gene TRBV6-2 or TRBV6-3, with 14 positions matching TRBD2. Germline CDR1 reads MNHEY; CDR2 reads SVGEGT. This CDR3 spans 16 amino acids. DNA of the CDR3: TGTGCCCGCAGTTACCAGACTAGCGGGGGGGCCCATGAGCAGTTCTTC. Its protein product is CARSYQTSGGAHEQFF.

This sequence joins TRBV29-1 and TRBJ1-2; 11 bases agree with TRBD1. This CDR3 contains 13 residues. V trimming: 6 bases; J trimming: 4 bases; junction bases outside the gene matches: 4. Germline CDR1 and CDR2: SQVTM and ANQGSEA. CDR3 region: CSVGQGAGYGYTF. CDR3 DNA sequence: TGCAGCGTCGGACAGGGGGCGGGCTATGGCTACACCTTC. The full variable domain, completed using reference TRBV29-1 and TRBJ1-2, is SAVISQKPSRDICQRGTSLTIQCQVDSQVTMMFWYRQQPGQSLTLIATANQGSEATYESGFVIDKFPISRPNLTFSTLTVSNMSPEDSSIYLCSVGQGAGYGYTFGSGTRLTVV.

The J gene is TRBJ2-7, the V gene TRBV15, with D perhaps assigned TRBD1 or TRBD2 (6 bases each). The CDR3 extends over 14 amino acids. V was trimmed by 0 bases and J by 5 bases, leaving 11 bases between them. The germline V gene encodes CDR1 LNHNV and CDR2 YYDKDF (reference sequence). The CDR3 sequence: CATSRDGGLDEQYF. The DNA of the CDR3 is TGTGCCACCAGCAGAGATGGGGGGCTCGACGAGCAGTACTTC.

This clonotype has only one observation. The chain links TRBV20-1 to TRBJ2-7; 9 bases match TRBD1. Looked up from germline, CDR1 is DFQATT and CDR2 is SNEGSKA (reference sequence). The CDR3 is made up of 14 amino acids. With 6 bases clipped from V and 1 base from J, the junction kept 7 bases outside the gene matches. In DNA, the CDR3 is TGCAGTGCCAGCATTGGGACAGGGTCCTACGAGCAGTACTTC. Translating gives CSASIGTGSYEQYF.